The rows below give T cell receptor beta chains drawn from one sample of a study of shared clonotypes between healthy human individuals. Data came from immunoSEQ multiplex PCR; TCRdb stores just in-frame clones and leaves some out. The sample carries under 1 million clones, 80% to 95% recorded once. Input material: naive CD8+ T cells sorted from blood. The receptor source for this set is a man aged 30 to 39 in good health. CDR3s include the opening cysteine and the closing phenylalanine or tryptophan. The D gene is left open where the match is weak. Clone size, where shown, is once, few, many, or a class for clones that have expanded.

TRBD2,TRBV27,NA,TRBJ2-7,TGTGCCAGCAGTTTTTCTCTGGCTAGCGGGATCCACGAGCAGTACTTC,CASSFSLASGIHEQYF
TRBD1,TRBV6-6,NA,TRBJ1-4,TGTGCCAGCAGTCTTGGACAGGGAACTAATGAAAAACTGTTTTTT,CASSLGQGTNEKLFF
NA,TRBV30,NA,TRBJ2-2,TGTGCCTGGAGTGTACTTTGGGGGTCCAACACCGGGGAGCTGTTTTTT,CAWSVLWGSNTGELFF
TRBD1,TRBV5-6,once,TRBJ2-1,TGTGCCAGCAGCGGAATCTCTGCCGGGACAGTTTACAATGAGCAGTTCTTC,CASSGISAGTVYNEQFF
TRBD2,TRBV14,NA,TRBJ2-5,TGTGCCAGCAGCCAAATTAGCGGGAGGTTGGAGACCCAGTACTTC,CASSQISGRLETQYF
TRBD2,TRBV6-1,NA,TRBJ2-3,TGTGCCAGCTCGACATCTCTAGCGGGAGTAGATACGCAGTATTTT,CASSTSLAGVDTQYF
TRBD1,TRBV29-1,NA,TRBJ2-7,TGCAGCGGCAGGGGGCGCTCACAAGAGCAGTACTTC,CSGRGRSQEQYF
NA,TRBV11-2,NA,TRBJ1-1,TGTGCCAGCAGCTTAGTTACTGAAGCTTTCTTT,CASSLVTEAFF
NA,TRBV10-3,NA,TRBJ2-7,TGTGCCATCAGGGTAGAGTACGAGCAGTACTTC,CAIRVEYEQYF
NA,TRBV10-2,NA,TRBJ2-5,TGCGCCAGCAGGGATCTTGGGGAGACCCAGTACTTC,CASRDLGETQYF